The sequence of this T cell receptor beta chain was determined in a study of blood T cell repertoires in COVID-19. The overall study: Italy, Spain and the United States were the sources of the convalescent and acute COVID-19 samples. PBMCs, B-cell-depleted T cells, or T cells were the source of the cDNA or gDNA that made up the material.

Authors' data handling: Reference gene primer amplification in the assay estimated nucleated cell counts. Data came from immunoSEQ multiplex PCR; TCRdb stores just in-frame clones and leaves some out. Clonal size and the V and J genes are those of that table, whereas D and trimming came from the DNA. The data contain around 190,000 clones, approximately 82% of them seen just once; the ten biggest clones take up under 15%. The CDR3 is 15 amino acids. CDR1 and CDR2 (germline): SGHVS, FNYEAQ. V lost 6 bases to trimming and J lost 4 bases, with 18 bases between them. This TCR was sampled from a human donor in a cohort sampled during active COVID-19. The sample taken for sequencing was peripheral blood. J is TRBJ1-1 and V is TRBV7-6; a possible D gene is TRBD1 (6 bases). CDR3 DNA sequence: TGTGCCAGCAGACCGACTGTACAGGGCGCCACTGAAGCTTTCTTT. It translates to CASRPTVQGATEAFF.